These T cell receptor beta chains were read from a single sample in a study of blood T cell repertoires in COVID-19. Only in-frame clones appear in the TCRdb table, and some are missing; sequencing was by immunoSEQ multiplex PCR. The repertoire holds around 170,000 clones, with under 90% as singletons. The sequencing sample was made of PBMCs or T cells enriched from blood (not recorded which). Source of these receptors: a man aged 50 to 59 who had recovered from COVID-19. CDR3s include the opening cysteine and the closing phenylalanine or tryptophan. D genes are given only for firm matches. The size of a clone is reported for some rows only, either as once, few or many, or as a class for expanded clones.

abundance,j_gene,v_gene,d_gene,CDR3nt,CDR3aa
NA,TRBJ1-2,TRBV19,NA,TGTGCCAGTAGTATCGGAGGGACCGTCTATGGCTACACCTTC,CASSIGGTVYGYTF
NA,TRBJ2-1,TRBV3-1/TRBV3-2,TRBD1,TGTGCCAGCAGCCAAGCGGGACAGGGTATCGATGAGCAGTTCTTC,CASSQAGQGIDEQFF
NA,TRBJ2-7,TRBV24-1,NA,TGTGCCACCAGTGATGCAGGGTCCTACGAGCAGTACTTC,CATSDAGSYEQYF
NA,TRBJ2-2,TRBV4-3,TRBD2,TGCGCCAGCAGCGAGAGCGGGGGGGACACCGGGGAGCTGTTTTTT,CASSESGGDTGELFF
NA,TRBJ2-3,TRBV2,TRBD1,TGTGCCAGCAGTGGGGTGGGACAGGGACAAGATACGCAGTATTTT,CASSGVGQGQDTQYF
NA,TRBJ2-1,TRBV28,TRBD2,TGTGCCAGCATCGACACTAGCGGGGGGTACAATGAGCAGTTCTTC,CASIDTSGGYNEQFF
NA,TRBJ2-1,TRBV2,TRBD2,TGTGCCAGCAGTCGGGGGGTCCCCTGGGGGGAGCAGTTCTTC,CASSRGVPWGEQFF
NA,TRBJ1-6,TRBV6-5,NA,TGTGCCAGCAGGTTCCAGGGGTCACCCCTCCACTTT,CASRFQGSPLHF
NA,TRBJ1-2,TRBV5-1,TRBD1,TGCGCCAGCAGCTTGGGGGACAGGGGGCATGGCTACACCTTC,CASSLGDRGHGYTF
NA,TRBJ2-1,TRBV5-4,NA,TGTGCCAGCAGCCCGAGACCCTTTGGCACTAGCCTTAGCTCCTACAATGAGCAGTTCTTC,CASSPRPFGTSLSSYNEQFF
NA,TRBJ1-3,TRBV19,NA,TGTGCCAGTACCCTCCGGGGTTTTGGAAACACCATATATTTT,CASTLRGFGNTIYF
NA,TRBJ2-6,TRBV5-8,NA,TGTGCCAGCAGCTTGCAACTCTCTGGGGCCAACGTCCTGACTTTC,CASSLQLSGANVLTF
NA,TRBJ2-1,TRBV11-2,NA,TGTGCCAGCAGCGCTGACGGAGGGAATGAGCAGTTCTTC,CASSADGGNEQFF
NA,TRBJ1-2,TRBV19,TRBD1,TGTGCCAGTAGGCCAGGGGGCCTTTTGGGCTACACCTTC,CASRPGGLLGYTF
NA,TRBJ2-7,TRBV7-2,NA,TGTGCCAGCAGCTTAGCCCTATACGAGCAGTACTTC,CASSLALYEQYF
NA,TRBJ2-1,TRBV28,TRBD2,TGTGCCAGCATGACTAGCGGGGGCCCCAATGAGCAGTTCTTC,CASMTSGGPNEQFF
once,TRBJ2-5,TRBV4-1,TRBD1,TGCGCCAGCAGCCAAGATAAGGGACAGTCGGGGCAAGAGACCCAGTACTTC,CASSQDKGQSGQETQYF
NA,TRBJ2-1,TRBV9,NA,TGTGCCAGCAGCGTGGGCGGGGTGTACAATGAGCAGTTCTTC,CASSVGGVYNEQFF
once,TRBJ1-2,TRBV10-3,NA,TGTGCCATCAGTGCCGAGGGTCTACGGTATGGCTACACCTTC,CAISAEGLRYGYTF
NA,TRBJ2-7,TRBV28,NA,TGTGCCAGCAGTTTGGAGGGTCATACCTACGAGCAGTACTTC,CASSLEGHTYEQYF
NA,TRBJ1-6,TRBV4-1,NA,TGCGCCAGCAGCCAAGCAACGGGAAATTCACCCCTCCACTTT,CASSQATGNSPLHF
NA,TRBJ1-2,TRBV2,NA,TGTGCCAGCAGTGAACTGGGGACAAACTATGGCTACACCTTC,CASSELGTNYGYTF
NA,TRBJ1-5,TRBV30,NA,TGTGCCTGGAGTGTAGGGACATTCTCGGTGGGGGGCAATCAGCCCCAGCATTTT,CAWSVGTFSVGGNQPQHF
NA,TRBJ1-4,TRBV6-5,NA,TGTGCCAGCAGTTACGACTGGAGTGGATCTAATGAAAAACTGTTTTTT,CASSYDWSGSNEKLFF
NA,TRBJ1-5,TRBV2,NA,TGTGCCAGCACGGCGACTGGCAATCAGCCCCAGCATTTT,CASTATGNQPQHF
NA,TRBJ1-2,TRBV19,TRBD1,TGTGCCAGTATCCCCCCCGACAGGGGTGGCTACACCTTC,CASIPPDRGGYTF
NA,TRBJ2-3,TRBV3-1/TRBV3-2,TRBD2,TGTGCCAGCAGCCAAGGGACTAGCGGGGGTACTAGCACAGATACGCAGTATTTT,CASSQGTSGGTSTDTQYF
NA,TRBJ1-1,TRBV6-2/TRBV6-3,TRBD1,TGTGCCAGCAGTATACTAGGACAGGGGAGCACTGAAGCTTTCTTT,CASSILGQGSTEAFF
few,TRBJ2-1,TRBV9,NA,TGTGCCAGCAGCGTCTACAGGGAAGACAATGAGCAGTTCTTC,CASSVYREDNEQFF
NA,TRBJ1-5,TRBV19,TRBD1,TGTGCCAGTACGGACAGGTCTTATAGCAATCAGCCCCAGCATTTT,CASTDRSYSNQPQHF
NA,TRBJ1-2,TRBV5-1,TRBD1,TGCGCCAGCAGCGTCGACAGGGTCGCCAACTATGGCTACACCTTC,CASSVDRVANYGYTF
NA,TRBJ1-2,TRBV18,NA,TGTGCCAGCTCACCACCTCGAAATCTGGGGGGGAACTATGGCTACACCTTC,CASSPPRNLGGNYGYTF
NA,TRBJ2-2,TRBV6-5,NA,TGTGCCAGCAGTTACATCGACAGCGCCGGGGAGCTGTTTTTT,CASSYIDSAGELFF
NA,TRBJ2-3,TRBV24-1,TRBD2,TGTGCCACTAGTCGTCGGGCGGGGGGTCCCACAGATACGCAGTATTTT,CATSRRAGGPTDTQYF
NA,TRBJ1-1,TRBV11-2,NA,TGTGCCAGCAGCTTAGTTGGTGGGGCAAACACTGAAGCTTTCTTT,CASSLVGGANTEAFF
NA,TRBJ1-1,TRBV5-4,TRBD1,TGTGCCAGCAGCTGGGACAGGTTTGAAGCTTTCTTT,CASSWDRFEAFF
NA,TRBJ2-7,TRBV5-4,TRBD2,TGTGCCAGCAGCTTGGGCGGGGGTGCCTCCTACGAGCAGTACTTC,CASSLGGGASYEQYF
NA,TRBJ2-2,TRBV10-1,NA,TGCGCCAGCAGTCCCGGGACATTTCGGTCCGGGGAGCTGTTTTTT,CASSPGTFRSGELFF
NA,TRBJ1-1,TRBV9,NA,TGTGCCAGCAGCCCCCGGGACTTTACTGAAGCTTTCTTT,CASSPRDFTEAFF
NA,TRBJ1-2,TRBV5-4,TRBD1,TGTGCCAGCAGCTTGGAACAGGGGGCTGGCTATGGCTACACCTTC,CASSLEQGAGYGYTF